The next 20 T cell receptor beta chains were all read from a single sample in a study of beta chain features in type 1 diabetes. Their specific antigens are unknown. The investigators reverse transcribed all of the isolated RNA, so they sequenced expressed TCRB transcripts. Clones were sequenced by immunoSEQ multiplex PCR, and TCRdb holds only the in-frame ones, with some missing. The sample records 400,000 or so clones, around 12% being singletons. General study findings and limits: For Type 1 diabetes patients, all four CD4+ subsets carried TCRB CDR3s that were moderately but significantly shorter.

The sequencing input was naive CD4+ T cells from blood. The receptors derive from a woman aged 18-29 years with type 1 diabetes.

The chain couples TRBV18 to TRBJ1-1; D perhaps matches TRBD1 (5 bases). CDR1 is KGHSH and CDR2 is LQKENI in the germline V gene. Trimming took 3 bases from V and 1 from J, leaving 9 bases between them. CDR3 length: 14 amino acids. The CDR3 bases are TGTGCCAGCTCACCGGGGCTCGGGAACACTGAAGCTTTCTTT. It codes for CASSPGLGNTEAFF.

DNA of the CDR3: TGTGCCAGCCGGAGTTTTGGCTCTGGGGCCAACGTCCTGACTTTC. It encodes CASRSFGSGANVLTF. The J gene is TRBJ2-6, the V gene TRBV2; D is unclear. CDR3 length: 15 residues. The V gene's germline CDR1 is SNHLY and CDR2 FYNNEI. With 8 bases removed from V and 0 bases from J, the gap between germline ends came to 11 bases.

In this sample, this clone turned up a few times. The chain couples TRBV19 to TRBJ2-1; 10 bases are a match to TRBD1. The CDR3 is 13 residues long. The V gene end was trimmed by 7 bases and the J gene end by 10 bases; junction bases not matched to a gene: 7. Germline V gene data show CDR1 as LNHDA and CDR2 as SQIVND (reference sequence). CDR3 residues: CASIGTGDNEQFF. The CDR3 nucleotides are TGTGCCAGTATTGGGACAGGGGATAACGAGCAGTTCTTC.

This clone was detected only a few times. V usage is TRBV2 and J usage is TRBJ1-2; D is uncertain. The CDR3 runs 13 residues. CDR1 and CDR2 from the germline V gene are SNHLY and FYNNEI. The V gene lost 6 bases and the J gene lost 7 bases, with 15 bases spanning the gap. CDR3 coding DNA: TGTGCCAGCAGGGGAACGGGGAGGCTTGGCTACACCTTC. Protein product: CASRGTGRLGYTF.

To note about this clone: The identical CDR3 is also encoded by other nucleotide sequences in the sample. This chain uses TRBV18 with TRBJ1-1; TRBD1 is a possible D gene (5 bases). Germline loops: CDR1 KGHSH, CDR2 LQKENI. The CDR3 runs 13 residues. V lost 3 bases and J lost 1, with 6 bases in between. CDR3 nucleotides: TGTGCCAGCTCACCGACAGAGAACACTGAAGCTTTCTTT. Its translation is CASSPTENTEAFF.

This clone was counted only a few times. The chain links TRBV9 to TRBJ2-5, with 11 bases that match TRBD2. CDR1 and CDR2 from the germline V gene are SGDLS and YYNGEE. The ends lost 1 base at V and 0 bases at J; junction bases unmatched: 2. The CDR3 covers 16 residues. In nucleotides, the CDR3 is TGTGCCAGCAGCGTACAGGGACTAGCGGACCAAGAGACCCAGTACTTC. Protein sequence: CASSVQGLADQETQYF.

This clone was counted only a few times. This chain connects TRBV25-1 to TRBJ1-2; no clear D. V was pared by 4 bases and J by 1 base, with 7 bases between. This CDR3 region has 13 residues. Germline V gene data show CDR1 as MGHDK and CDR2 as SYGVNS. CDR3 nucleotide sequence: TGTGCCAGCAGTGCCTACAGTAACTATGGCTACACCTTC. Protein: CASSAYSNYGYTF.

This clone has just a few counts. This chain connects TRBV10-3 to TRBJ1-2; D is perhaps TRBD1 (6 bases). V shed 3 bases and J shed 4 bases, with 12 bases lying between them. The CDR3 contains 14 residues. Germline V gene sequence: CDR1 ENHRY, CDR2 SYGVKD. The CDR3 DNA follows: TGTGCCATCAGTGACCAGACAGGAGTCTATGGCTACACCTTC. Translated, it gives CAISDQTGVYGYTF.

The table lists this clone with a few counts. J is TRBJ1-6 and V is TRBV7-9; D might be TRBD1 (6 bases). The germline CDR1 and CDR2 sequences are SEHNR and FQNEAQ (reference sequence). CDR3 length equals 13 residues. V was pared by 4 bases and J by 9 bases, with 10 bases between. This CDR3 reads CASSWDNGSPLHF. CDR3 DNA: TGTGCCAGCAGCTGGGACAACGGTTCACCCCTCCACTTT.

The V and J genes are TRBV2 and TRBJ2-1; 7 nucleotides agree with TRBD2. CDR3 length: 14 amino acids. In germline, CDR1 is SNHLY, CDR2 FYNNEI. The V segment lost 7 bases and the J segment 6 bases; nucleotides outside the gene matches: 9. The DNA for the CDR3 is TGTGCCAGCAACCGAAGACTAGCACGCAATGAGCAGTTCTTC. Protein product: CASNRRLARNEQFF. Based on the CDR3 plus reference TRBV2 and TRBJ2-1, the full variable domain is EPEVTQTPSHQVTQMGQEVILRCVPISNHLYFYWYRQILGQKVEFLVSFYNNEISEKSEIFDDQFSVERPDGSNFTLKIRSTKLEDSAMYFCASNRRLARNEQFFGPGTRLTVL.

The CDR3 DNA is TGTGCCAGCAGCGTAGGGACAGGGAACACCGGGGAGCTGTTTTTT. As protein: CASSVGTGNTGELFF. The rearrangement uses TRBV9 and TRBJ2-2; TRBD1 agrees at 7 bases. The germline CDR1 and CDR2 sequences are SGDLS and YYNGEE. V lost 0 bases, J lost 1 base, and 0 bases stayed unmatched. The CDR3 is 15 amino acids.

This clone has a handful of counts. V is TRBV14 and J is TRBJ2-1; the D gene is possibly TRBD2 (5 bases). Germline values: CDR1 SGHDN, CDR2 FVKESK. The CDR3 runs to 15 residues. V was cut by 2 bases and J by 8 bases, with 16 bases left in between. Here the CDR3 reads CASSQRSPGIHEQFF. The CDR3 DNA sequence: TGTGCCAGCAGCCAAAGGTCCCCCGGGATTCATGAGCAGTTCTTC.

V usage is TRBV25-1 and J usage is TRBJ2-7, with D possibly TRBD1 on 6 matching bases. The germline V gene encodes CDR1 MGHDK and CDR2 SYGVNS. The CDR3 is 12 residues long. V was pared by 4 bases and J by 6 bases, with 10 bases between. The CDR3 loop is CASSVLTGEQYF. In DNA form, the CDR3 reads TGTGCCAGCAGTGTTCTGACAGGCGAGCAGTACTTC.

This clone has only a few counts. This sample also contains other DNA sequences that code for the same CDR3. The CDR3 nucleotides read TGTGCCAGCAGCTTGGACAACTCTGGGGCCAACGTCCTGACTTTC. It specifies CASSLDNSGANVLTF. The J gene is TRBJ2-6, the V gene TRBV5-4; D uncertain. CDR1 is SGHNT and CDR2 is YYREEE in the germline V gene (reference sequence). V lost 0 bases, J lost 0 bases, and 4 bases lay in between. This CDR3 is built from 15 residues.

V usage is TRBV28 and J usage is TRBJ2-1, with TRBD2 identical over 15 bases. This CDR3 is built from 15 residues. CDR1 and CDR2 from the germline V gene are MDHEN and SYDVKM. V lost 7 bases and J lost 6; bases outside the gene matches: 4. The CDR3 bases are TGTGCCAGCAACATGGGACTAGCGGGAGGCAATGAGCAGTTCTTC. Amino acids: CASNMGLAGGNEQFF.

The gene calls are TRBV6-5 and TRBJ2-7, with TRBD1 identical over 7 bases. CDR1 is MNHEY, CDR2 SVGAGI, per germline. The ends lost 0 bases at V and 2 bases at J; junction bases unmatched: 4. The CDR3 runs to 15 residues. For the CDR3, the DNA is TGTGCCAGCAGTTACTCGAGGGGGCCTACCTACGAGCAGTACTTC. It yields the protein CASSYSRGPTYEQYF.

This clone was counted between two and nine times. V gene TRBV6-5 combines with J gene TRBJ2-7, with 10 bases aligning to TRBD1. The germline CDR1 and CDR2 sequences are MNHEY and SVGAGI. The CDR3 has 15 amino acids. The V segment lost 2 bases and the J segment 5 bases; nucleotides outside the gene matches: 6. DNA of the CDR3: TGTGCCAGCAGTTACCTCGGGGACAGGGGTGACGAGCAGTACTTC. This codes for CASSYLGDRGDEQYF.

This clone was detected only a few times. Other DNA sequences from this sample encode an identical CDR3 as well. The chain employs TRBV29-1 and TRBJ1-1; tentative D call: TRBD1 (5 bases). The CDR3 is 13 residues long. CDR1 and CDR2 from the germline V gene are SQVTM and ANQGSEA. Trimming took off 4 bases at V and 0 bases at J, with 9 bases between the two ends. The chain's CDR3 is CSVVGRLNTEAFF. CDR3 nucleotide sequence: TGCAGCGTTGTGGGGCGGCTGAACACTGAAGCTTTCTTT. The whole variable domain, remainder taken from reference TRBV29-1 and TRBJ1-1, is SAVISQKPSRDICQRGTSLTIQCQVDSQVTMMFWYRQQPGQSLTLIATANQGSEATYESGFVIDKFPISRPNLTFSTLTVSNMSPEDSSIYLCSVVGRLNTEAFFGQGTRLTVV.

The chain joins TRBV11-2 to TRBJ1-2; the D gene is possibly TRBD1 (6 bases). Germline CDR1 SGHAT, CDR2 FQNNGV. The CDR3 runs 16 residues. V lost 3 bases, J lost 6 bases, and 20 bases lay in between. DNA of the CDR3: TGTGCCAGCAGCTTGGGATCAGGGGCCCTGTATGATGGCTACACCTTC. Amino acid sequence: CASSLGSGALYDGYTF.

This clone was counted a few times. J is TRBJ2-4 and V is TRBV27; a possible D gene is TRBD1 (6 bases). This CDR3 has 12 residues. Germline V gene lookup returns CDR1 MNHEY and CDR2 SMNVEV (reference sequence). The ends were cut back, 10 bases at V and 2 bases at J, with 9 bases in the middle. This CDR3 is CATQGSKNIQYF. The CDR3 region has the DNA TGTGCCACCCAGGGGTCCAAAAACATTCAGTACTTC.